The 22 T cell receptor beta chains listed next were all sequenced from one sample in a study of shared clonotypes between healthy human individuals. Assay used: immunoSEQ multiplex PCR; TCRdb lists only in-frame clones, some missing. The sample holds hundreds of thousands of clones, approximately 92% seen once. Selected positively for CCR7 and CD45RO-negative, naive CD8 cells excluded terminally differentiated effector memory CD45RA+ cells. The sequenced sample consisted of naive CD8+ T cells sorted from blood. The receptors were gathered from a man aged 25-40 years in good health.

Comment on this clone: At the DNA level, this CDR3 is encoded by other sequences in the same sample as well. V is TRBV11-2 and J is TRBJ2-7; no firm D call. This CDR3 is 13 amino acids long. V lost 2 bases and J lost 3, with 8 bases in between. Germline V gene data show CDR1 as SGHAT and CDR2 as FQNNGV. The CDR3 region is CASSLSRSYEQYF. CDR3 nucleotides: TGTGCCAGCAGCTTAAGCCGGAGCTACGAGCAGTACTTC.

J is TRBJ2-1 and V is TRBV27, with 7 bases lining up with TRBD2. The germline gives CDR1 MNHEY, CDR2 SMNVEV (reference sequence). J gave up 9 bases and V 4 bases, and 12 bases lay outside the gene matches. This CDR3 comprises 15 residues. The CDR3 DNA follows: TGTGCCAGCAGTTCCGGCCCTGCGGGAGCAGGTGAGCAGTTCTTC. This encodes CASSSGPAGAGEQFF.

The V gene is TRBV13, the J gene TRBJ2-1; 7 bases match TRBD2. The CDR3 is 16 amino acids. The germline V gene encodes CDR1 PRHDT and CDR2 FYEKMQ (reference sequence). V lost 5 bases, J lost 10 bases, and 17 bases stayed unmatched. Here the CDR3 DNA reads TGTGCCAGCAGCCCCCGGACCGCAAGGGAGGGGAGCGAGCAGTTCTTC. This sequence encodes CASSPRTAREGSEQFF.

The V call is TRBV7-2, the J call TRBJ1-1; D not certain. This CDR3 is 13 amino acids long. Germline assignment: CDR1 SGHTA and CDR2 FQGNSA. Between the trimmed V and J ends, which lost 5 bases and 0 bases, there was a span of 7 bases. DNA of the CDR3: TGTGCCAGCAGCACGACGGTGAACACTGAAGCTTTCTTT. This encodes CASSTTVNTEAFF.

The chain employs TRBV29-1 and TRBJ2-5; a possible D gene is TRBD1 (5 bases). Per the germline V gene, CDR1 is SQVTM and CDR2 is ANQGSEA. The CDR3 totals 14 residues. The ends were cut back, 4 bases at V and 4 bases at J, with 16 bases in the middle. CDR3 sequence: CSVVPAGSGETQYF. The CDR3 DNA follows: TGCAGCGTTGTCCCCGCAGGGTCAGGAGAGACCCAGTACTTC.

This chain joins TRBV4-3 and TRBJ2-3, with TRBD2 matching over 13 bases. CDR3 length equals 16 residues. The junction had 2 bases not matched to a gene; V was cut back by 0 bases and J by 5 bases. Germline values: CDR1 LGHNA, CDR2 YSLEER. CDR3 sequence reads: CASSQDTSGRGDTQYF. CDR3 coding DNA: TGCGCCAGCAGCCAAGATACTAGCGGGAGGGGAGATACGCAGTATTTT.

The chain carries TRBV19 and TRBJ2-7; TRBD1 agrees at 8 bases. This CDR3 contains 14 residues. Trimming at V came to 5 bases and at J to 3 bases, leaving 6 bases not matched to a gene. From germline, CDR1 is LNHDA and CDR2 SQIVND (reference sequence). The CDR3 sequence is CASSSGQGSYEQYF. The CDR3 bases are TGTGCCAGTAGTTCCGGACAGGGAAGCTACGAGCAGTACTTC. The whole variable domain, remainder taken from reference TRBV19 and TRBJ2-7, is DGGITQSPKYLFRKEGQNVTLSCEQNLNHDAMYWYRQDPGQGLRLIYYSQIVNDFQKGDIAEGYSVSREKKESFPLTVTSAQKNPTAFYLCASSSGQGSYEQYFGPGTRLTVT.

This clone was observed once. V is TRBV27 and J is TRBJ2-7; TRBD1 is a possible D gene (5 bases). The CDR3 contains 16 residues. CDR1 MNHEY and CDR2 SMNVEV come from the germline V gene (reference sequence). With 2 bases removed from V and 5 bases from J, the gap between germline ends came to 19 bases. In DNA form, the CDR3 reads TGTGCCAGCAGTTTAATCGGCGGCCTCCAGGGCCACGAGCAGTACTTC. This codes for CASSLIGGLQGHEQYF.

The CDR3 bases are TGTGCCAGCAACAGTCTCCCCGGGACTAGCCCAATCTACGAGCAGTACTTC. This gives the protein CASNSLPGTSPIYEQYF. V and J are TRBV7-9 and TRBJ2-7, with 9 nucleotides matching TRBD2. In germline, CDR1 is SEHNR, CDR2 FQNEAQ (reference sequence). The CDR3 covers 17 residues. The J segment lost 3 bases and the V segment lost 7 bases, leaving 16 bases of the junction unmatched.

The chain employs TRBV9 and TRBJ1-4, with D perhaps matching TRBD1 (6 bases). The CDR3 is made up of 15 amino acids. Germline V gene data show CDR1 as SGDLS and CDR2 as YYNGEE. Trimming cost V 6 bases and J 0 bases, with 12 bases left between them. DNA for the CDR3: TGTGCCAGCAACCCAGCAGGGGCAACTAATGAAAAACTGTTTTTT. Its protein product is CASNPAGATNEKLFF.

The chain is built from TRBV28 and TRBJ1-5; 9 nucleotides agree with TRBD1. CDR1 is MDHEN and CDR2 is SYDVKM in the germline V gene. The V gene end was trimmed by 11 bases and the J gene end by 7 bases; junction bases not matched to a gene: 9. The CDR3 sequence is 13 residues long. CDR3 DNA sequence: TGTGCCGGAGGAGACAGGGGGGACCAGCCCCAGCATTTT. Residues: CAGGDRGDQPQHF. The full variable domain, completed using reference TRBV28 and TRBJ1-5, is DVKVTQSSRYLVKRTGEKVFLECVQDMDHENMFWYRQDPGLGLRLIYFSYDVKMKEKGDIPEGYSVSREKKERFSLILESASTNQTSMYLCAGGDRGDQPQHFGDGTRLSIL.

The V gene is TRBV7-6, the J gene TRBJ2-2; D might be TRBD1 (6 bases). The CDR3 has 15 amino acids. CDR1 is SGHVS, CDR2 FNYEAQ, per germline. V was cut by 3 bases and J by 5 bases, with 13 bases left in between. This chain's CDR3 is CASSFKGVGTGELFF. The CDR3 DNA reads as TGTGCCAGCAGCTTCAAGGGGGTCGGTACCGGGGAGCTGTTTTTT.

The CDR3 DNA sequence: TGCAGCGTTGAGGCCCCTAGCGGATACACAGATACGCAGTATTTT. Amino acid sequence: CSVEAPSGYTDTQYF. The chain links TRBV29-1 to TRBJ2-3; 7 bases align to TRBD2. The CDR3 length is 15 residues. V shed 3 bases, J shed 2 bases, and the junction held 8 bases outside the gene matches. Germline CDR1 reads SQVTM; CDR2 reads ANQGSEA.

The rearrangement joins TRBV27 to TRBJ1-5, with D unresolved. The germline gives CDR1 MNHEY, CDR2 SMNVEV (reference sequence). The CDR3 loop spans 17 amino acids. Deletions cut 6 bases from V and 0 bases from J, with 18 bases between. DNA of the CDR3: TGTGCCAGCAGCCCAGCCCCGGGTGGCTATAGCAATCAGCCCCAGCATTTT. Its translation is CASSPAPGGYSNQPQHF.

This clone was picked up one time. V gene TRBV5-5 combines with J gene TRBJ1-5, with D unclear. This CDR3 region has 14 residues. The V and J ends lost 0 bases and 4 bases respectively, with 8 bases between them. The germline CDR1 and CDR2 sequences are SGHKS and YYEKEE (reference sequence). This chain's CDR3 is CASSLGSGNQPQHF. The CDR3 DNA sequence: TGTGCCAGCAGCTTGGGGTCAGGTAATCAGCCCCAGCATTTT.

CDR3 DNA: TGCAGTGCTGCAACCAAAGAGCAGTTCTTC. It is translated as CSAATKEQFF. The J gene is TRBJ2-1, the V gene TRBV20-1; D not certain. The germline V gene encodes CDR1 DFQATT and CDR2 SNEGSKA (reference sequence). CDR3 length: 10 amino acids. Trimming took off 5 bases at V and 10 bases at J, with 9 bases between the two ends.

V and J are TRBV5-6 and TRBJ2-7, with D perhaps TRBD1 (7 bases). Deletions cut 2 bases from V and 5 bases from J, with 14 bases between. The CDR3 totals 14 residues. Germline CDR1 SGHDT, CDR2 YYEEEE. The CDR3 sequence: CASSFGGGGDEQYF. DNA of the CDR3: TGTGCCAGCAGCTTCGGAGGGGGCGGCGACGAGCAGTACTTC.

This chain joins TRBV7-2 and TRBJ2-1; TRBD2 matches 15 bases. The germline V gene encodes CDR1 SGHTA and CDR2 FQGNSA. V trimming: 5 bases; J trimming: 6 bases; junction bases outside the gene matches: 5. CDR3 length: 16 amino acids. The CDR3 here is CASSGGLAGGGNEQFF. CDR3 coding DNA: TGTGCCAGCAGCGGAGGACTAGCGGGAGGGGGCAATGAGCAGTTCTTC.

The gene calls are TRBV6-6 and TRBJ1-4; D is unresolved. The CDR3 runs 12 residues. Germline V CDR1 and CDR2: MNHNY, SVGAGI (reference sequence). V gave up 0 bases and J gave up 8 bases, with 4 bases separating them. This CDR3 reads CASSYSREKLFF. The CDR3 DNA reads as TGTGCCAGCAGTTACTCTAGGGAAAAACTGTTTTTT.

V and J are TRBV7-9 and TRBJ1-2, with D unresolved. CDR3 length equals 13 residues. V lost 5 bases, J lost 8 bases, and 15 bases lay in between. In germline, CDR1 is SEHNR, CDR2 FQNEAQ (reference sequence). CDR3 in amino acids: CASSPSGEIGYTF. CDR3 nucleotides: TGTGCCAGCAGCCCTAGTGGGGAGATCGGCTACACCTTC.

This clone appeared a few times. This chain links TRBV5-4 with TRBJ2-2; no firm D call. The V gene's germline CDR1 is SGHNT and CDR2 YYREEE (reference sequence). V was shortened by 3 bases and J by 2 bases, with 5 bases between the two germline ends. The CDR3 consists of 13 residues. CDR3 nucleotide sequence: TGTGCCAGCAGCTGGCATAACACCGGGGAGCTGTTTTTT. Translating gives CASSWHNTGELFF.

CDR3 in amino acids: CASSEAGQTMNTEAFF. CDR3 sequence (DNA): TGTGCCAGCAGTGAAGCGGGACAAACTATGAACACTGAAGCTTTCTTT. The rearrangement uses TRBV6-1 and TRBJ1-1; D may be TRBD1 (6 bases). The CDR3 spans 16 residues. The germline V gene encodes CDR1 MNHNS and CDR2 SASEGT. The ends were cut back, 0 bases at V and 0 bases at J, with 11 bases in the middle.